This entry is about one TCR beta chain. This record belongs to a study of early T cells in non-severe SARS-CoV-2 infection. Study overall: Sequencing input comprised bulk RNA from unsorted whole blood; chain pairing was not available.

CDR3 length equals 16 residues. CDR1 and CDR2 (germline): PRHDT, FYEKMQ (reference sequence). V lost 1 base, J lost 1 base, and 2 bases stayed unmatched. Molecules of cDNA were individually given unique molecular identifiers that were attached to them. A single record per CDR3 protein comes from TCRdb applying MiXCR to the 5' RACE reads. The data contain under 95,000 distinct CDR3 sequences, 15% of them singletons. The material sequenced was whole blood. The clonotype was recovered from an adult who was a healthcare worker with PCR-confirmed SARS-CoV-2 infection or an uninfected control (not recorded which). The chain is built from TRBV13 and TRBJ2-3, with 10 bases fitting TRBD1. The CDR3 region is CASSLEGTGGTDTQYF. CDR3 in DNA: TGTGCCAGCAGCTTAGAAGGGACAGGGGGCACAGATACGCAGTATTTT.